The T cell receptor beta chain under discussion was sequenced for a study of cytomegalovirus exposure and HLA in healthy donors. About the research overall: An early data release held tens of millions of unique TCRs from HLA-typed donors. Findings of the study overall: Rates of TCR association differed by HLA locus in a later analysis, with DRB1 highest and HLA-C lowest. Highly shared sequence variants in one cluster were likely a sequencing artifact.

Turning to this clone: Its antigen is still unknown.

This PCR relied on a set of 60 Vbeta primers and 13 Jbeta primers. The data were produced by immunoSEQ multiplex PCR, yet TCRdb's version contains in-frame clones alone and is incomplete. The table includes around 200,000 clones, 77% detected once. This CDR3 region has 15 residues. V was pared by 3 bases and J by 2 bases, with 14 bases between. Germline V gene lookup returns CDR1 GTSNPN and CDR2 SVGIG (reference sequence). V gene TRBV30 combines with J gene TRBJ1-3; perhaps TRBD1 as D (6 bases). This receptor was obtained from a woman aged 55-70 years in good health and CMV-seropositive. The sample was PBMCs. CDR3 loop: CAWRTRGGPGNTIYF. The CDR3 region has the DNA TGTGCCTGGAGAACCAGGGGTGGGCCTGGAAACACCATATATTTT.